This entry features one T cell receptor (beta chain) sequence. The sample's time point: blood 4 weeks post-SBRT, at nephrectomy. Treatment reported: 15 Gy SBRT to primary tumor, nephrectomy 4 weeks later. Nephrectomy followed 15 Gy stereotactic body radiation by 4 weeks. Radiation-treated patients gave blood at baseline, week 2 and week 4. The patient's renal cell carcinoma had clear cell pathology. This entry comes from a study of radiation and T cells in renal cell carcinoma. Here immunoSEQ multiplex PCR was the method, and the copy in TCRdb shows in-frame clones only, minus some. The data contain around 140,000 clones, 75% to 90% of them singletons. With V trimmed by 5 bases and J by 7 bases, 8 bases remained unmatched. In germline, CDR1 is MDHEN, CDR2 SYDVKM. The CDR3 consists of 14 residues.

The chain employs TRBV28 and TRBJ1-2; 9 nucleotides align to TRBD1. The source was blood, collected from a patient whose treatment included radiotherapy and nephrectomy. This TCR derives from a woman aged 45-65 years with renal cell carcinoma. The CDR3 DNA reads TGTGCCAGCAGTGCCCCGGACAGGGGCTCTGGCTACACCTTC. Translated: CASSAPDRGSGYTF.